The clone carrying this T cell receptor beta chain was recorded many times. J gave up 9 bases and V 6 bases, and 12 bases lay outside the gene matches. The CDR3 contains 15 residues. The germline gives CDR1 LGHDT, CDR2 YNNKEL (reference sequence). Each CDR3 protein gets one entry after TCRdb re-called the RT-PCR reads with MiXCR. This sample has roughly 550,000 distinct CDR3 sequences, with less than 25% found just once. The data were taken from a study of response to subunit inactivated influenza vaccine. This same sample was also taken into another study, of T cells expressing NK-cell markers. This second report adds: With UMIs, 5'RACE template switching was used to make TCR beta cDNA. In the group of eight sequenced donors, seven were HCMV-seropositive and one was seronegative.

Here the sequenced sample was CD4+ T cells sorted from PBMCs, taken about 11 days after vaccination. This sequence was found in a man in his fifties or sixties who received an inactivated influenza vaccine. The chain uses TRBV3-1 and TRBJ2-1; TRBD1 agrees at 9 bases. The CDR3 sequence: CASSDLMGQGAEQFF. The CDR3, as DNA: TGTGCCAGCAGTGACCTGATGGGACAGGGAGCTGAGCAGTTCTTC.